This T cell receptor (beta chain) was documented in a study of blood T cell repertoires in COVID-19. Study-level information: T cells, B-cell-depleted T cells, or PBMCs provided the cDNA or gDNA that served as material.

Trimming stripped 10 bases from V and 9 bases from J, with 13 bases between. The germline V gene encodes CDR1 MNHEY and CDR2 SVGAGI. This CDR3 contains 12 residues. In terms of age and location, participants ranged from roughly 18 to 100 years and lived in fewer than 30 US areas. Before being deemed recovered, Cohort 3 donors had two negative PCRs, clearance, or symptom resolution. Authors' data handling: By means of reference gene primer amplification, nucleated cell counts were estimated. Produced via immunoSEQ multiplex PCR; TCRdb's table is partial and in-frame only. V and J calls and clone size come straight from that table; D and trimming were deduced from the DNA. The sample contains more than 350,000 clones, about 83% of which appear only once.

J is TRBJ1-6 and V is TRBV6-5; D call uncertain. Material for sequencing was PBMCs or T cells enriched from blood (not recorded which). The sequence was collected from a woman between 45 and 60 years old who had recovered from COVID-19. CDR3 loop: CATTTSGSPLHF. In DNA form, the CDR3 reads TGTGCCACTACCACTTCTGGTTCACCCCTCCACTTT.